This T cell receptor (beta chain) comes out of a study of cytomegalovirus exposure and HLA in healthy donors (dated by TCRdb to about 2017). Regarding the complete study: According to an earlier analysis of 550 to 700 of the donors, some 170 million T cells yielded 117 million unique TCR beta sequences and around 300 Gb of sequence data. Approximately 330 gigabases of sequencing data and around 85 million unique TCR sequences made up an early release that covered some 640 HLA-typed donors. Among the approximately 430 genotyped donors, around 81% belonged to the genetic ancestry cluster associated with self-reported Caucasian donors. The study aimed to test whether cataloging public T cell receptors could reveal signatures of past pathogen exposure. The T cell repertoires of under 750 subjects were profiled by immunosequencing and related to cytomegalovirus serostatus. Along with the roughly 670-subject first cohort, a separate validation cohort of about 110 different subjects was used. High-throughput TCR immunosequencing, statistical association of individual TCRs with disease status, and machine learning were combined to predict cytomegalovirus infection status. In a later analysis, previously published TCR beta repertoires from 550 to 700 donors were re-analyzed and high-resolution HLA genotyping was added so that TCR occurrence patterns could be studied. The later analysis used no new phenotypic data to find candidate immune exposures, relying instead on TCR beta sequences and their occurrence across donors. An earlier analysis of 587 of the donors used high-throughput TCR beta sequencing to judge whether each TCR beta V gene segment behaved as functional or pseudogenic. Donor age, sex, ethnicity and CMV serostatus were compiled alongside the repertoire data. Genome-wide SNP genotypes for about three fifths of the roughly 670 donors were used in a later genetic analysis, which treated that subset as a discovery cohort. Every discovery cohort repertoire had been produced on one sequencing platform. HLA typing covered class I and class II loci at four-digit resolution. The number of donors typed differed by locus, with roughly 620-630 for A, B, C, DRB1 and DQB1, around 520 for DQA1, 606 for DPA1, and 472 for DPB1. Because of strong linkage in the cohort, roughly five DR-DQ haplotypes were treated as single units for association and clustering. Among almost 400 genotyped donors of the cohort, an average of around 240,000 unique TCR beta nucleotide sequences were sequenced per donor, about a sixth of them non-productive.

Libraries were prepared through the immunoSEQ multiplex PCR assay. For the multiplex PCR, a mixture combining 60 forward primers for TCR Vbeta segments and 13 reverse primers for TCR Jbeta segments was used. A multiplex PCR assay on genomic DNA amplified the CDR3 region of rearranged TCR beta genes. The Illumina HiSeq System was used to sequence the amplified TCR beta libraries as 87-base-pair reads. On the authors' methods: A later analysis tallied approximately 87 million unique TCR beta chains across the 700 or so repertoires, and about 10 million of those chains were shared by two or more donors. Raw reads were error-corrected and collapsed into unique sequences with a nearest-neighbor algorithm that merged closely related sequences to remove PCR and sequencing errors. To assign V, D and J gene segments, CDR3 sequences were aligned to IMGT reference sequences. Each retained sequence needed at least a six-nucleotide match to both a V gene segment and a J gene segment. A rearrangement was called productive if the CDR3 had no stop codons and remained in frame with V and J, and every other rearrangement was called non-productive. Following IMGT convention, CDR3 was defined as the stretch from the second conserved V-encoded cysteine to the conserved J-encoded phenylalanine. The earlier analysis of roughly 590 of the donors excluded sequences that lacked an unambiguous match to a single V gene segment. In an earlier analysis of roughly 600 of the donors, a V segment was called functional when productive rearrangements were above 56.7%, and segregating when the standard deviation between donors exceeded 5%. A statistical classification framework was built to diagnose cytomegalovirus status from the catalog of TCR beta chain sequences. V and J gene assignment, in a later analysis, came from comparing TCR nucleotide sequences with IMGT/GENE-DB human TR gene sequences. Using the TCRdist pipeline, a later analysis assigned CDR3 sequences along with most-parsimonious VDJ recombination scenarios. In a later analysis, each TCR beta chain was defined by its CDR3 amino acid sequence together with its V-gene family, and reads lacking a unique V-gene family were excluded. In a later analysis, around 600 highly shared, low-generation-probability nucleotide sequences were removed to address suspected cross-contamination and a sequencing artifact. In a later analysis, a clonal expansion index was calculated for each public chain from normalized within-repertoire ranks of inferred template counts. In a later analysis, generation probabilities were computed using a VDJ recombination model fitted to out-of-frame rearrangements, and the results were checked against IGoR. A later analysis scored TCR-TCR, TCR-HLA and TCR-CMV co-occurrence with hypergeometric tests, applying a repertoire-size bias correction to TCR pairs. In a later analysis, false discovery rates were estimated by permuting HLA or CMV assignments 20 times. In a later analysis, co-occurring TCRs were grouped using DBSCAN, with TCRdist sequence similarity added in when clustering inside HLA-allele-positive subsets. Co-occurrence clustering excluded repertoires with fewer than 30,000 or more than 120,000 public chains, plus five with anomalous nucleotide sharing. This is the immuneACCESS table as TCRdb keeps it, with only in-frame sequences that have V and J called. A part of the clones is gone; compared with another copy, unresolved V genes explain less than half, and the rest is unexplained. That table is the source of V, J and clone size, and D and trimming were worked out from the DNA. This sample's clone table shows about 200,000 clones. Of the sample, about 1% is held by the ten largest clones.

Overall results and qualifications from the work: The presence/absence analyses assumed that sequencing depth was roughly uniform across donors, and that assumption may not be true. Correlated functional status among segregating V segments might reflect linkage disequilibrium, but an unknown experimental factor could not be ruled out. An association between a missense DCLRE1C variant and V-gene and J-gene trimming of TCR beta chains was found in a later genetic analysis and replicated in an independent cohort. The authors suggested that the approach could potentially be extended to other disease states and immunological phenotypes. The only immune exposure information available for the cohort was CMV serostatus. In a later analysis, several top co-occurrence clusters were reported to appear linked to parvovirus B19, influenza, CMV and Epstein-Barr virus. Because counts were too low, more than 15 rarely observed V segments, including chromosome 9 orphons, were excluded from the earlier analysis of 587 of the donors. Strong co-occurrence of HLA alleles, especially DR and DQ, made assigning TCR associations to individual alleles difficult. While some public TCRs were present in many individuals, most TCR sequences turned up only very rarely across donors. At a false discovery rate of 0.05, a later analysis linked under 20,000 TCR beta sequences to specific HLA alleles. A further reported finding was that TCR beta sequences accurately predicted the HLA-A and HLA-B alleles for most subjects in the first cohort. In vitro tests confirmed that a few of the cytomegalovirus-associated TCR beta chains recognize cytomegalovirus antigens. HLA typing was unavailable for some donors at each locus, so association tests used only the typed subset. In an earlier analysis of fewer than 700 of the donors, most TCR beta V segments appeared in productive rearrangements about 87% or about 30% of the time, broadly matching IMGT annotations. In both the original and validation cohorts, the classifier was reported to diagnose cytomegalovirus status with high specificity and sensitivity. Compared with equally common non-associated chains, HLA-associated TCR beta chains in a later analysis were more clonally expanded and had lower generation probabilities. In a later genetic analysis, fewer N-insertions in productive TCRs were reported among donors in an Asian-associated ancestry cluster than the roughly 640-donor mean. A cluster of highly shared sequence variants was judged likely to be a technical artifact of the sequencing pipeline. A later analysis found that most CMV-associated TCR beta chains appeared HLA-restricted, with HLA associations seemingly driven largely by CMV exposure. According to a later analysis, TCR association rates differed among HLA loci, with DRB1 alleles showing the most associated TCRs and HLA-C alleles showing the fewest. The cohort was sequenced for TCR beta chains only, and without alpha or paired-chain data the features that could be detected were limited. The study listed 150 to 200 TCR beta chains as associated with cytomegalovirus.

As to this clone: The target of this receptor is not known. Other DNA sequences from this sample encode an identical CDR3 as well.

The cohort was made up of about 610 healthy bone marrow donors. Cohort members were all nominally healthy when sampled, although unrecorded immune exposures were likely present. The donor was CMV seropositive and belonged to the group of over 250 seropositive cohort members. A peripheral blood sample was provided by each donor, and peripheral blood mononuclear cells were used for TCR beta sequencing. Genomic DNA was extracted from the blood cell samples with the Qiagen DNeasy Blood Extraction Kit. The sequenced sample was PBMCs. The receptor was isolated from a girl aged 2-9 years in good health and CMV-seropositive.

The CDR3 reads CASSSQSVYNEQFF. The nucleotide sequence is given as TGTGCCAGCAGCTCCCAAAGCGTTTACAATGAGCAGTTCTTC. The chain uses TRBV7-2 and TRBJ2-1; the D gene cannot be resolved reliably. V is pared back by 4 bases and J by 4 bases, with 11 bases lying between the germline termini. The CDR3 has 14 amino acids, counting the end cysteine and phenylalanine. The sequence is cut down to CDR3 DNA, 42 bases in frame from base 1. According to the germline V gene, CDR1 reads SGHTA and CDR2 reads FQGNSA.